Reported below is one TCR beta chain. Its specific antigen is unknown. Base qualities are missing; no much larger clone stands one base away. The data were obtained in a study of identical twins (TCRdb year 2016). At the level of the whole study: TCR alpha and beta repertoires from monozygotic twins, unrelated adults of various ages and cord blood were deep-sequenced to test whether fetal clonotypes persist. To rule out contamination, replicate twin experiments were performed at different times with different library preparation protocols.

Results and caveats for the whole study, not just this receptor: Compared with coincidental sharing between unrelated individuals, out-of-frame TCR alpha sequences shared between twins showed an excess of sequences with low generation probability. Because the same donors could not be followed over many years, the conclusions depended on cross-sectional statistical analysis. Abundant cord blood beta clonotypes had fewer insertions, young adult naive repertoires showed a similar but weaker trend, and memory repertoires showed no such trend. Invariant T cells such as MAIT and iNKT could partly confound zero-insertion analyses, although diverse VJ usage argued against such confounding for most clonotypes. In monozygotic twins, recombination models systematically underestimated out-of-frame TCR alpha sharing, but the models matched the sharing seen between unrelated individuals. In beta out-of-frame sequences, excess twin sharing was weaker, because having fewer shared sequences lowered the signal-to-noise ratio.

The CDR3 runs 16 residues from the cysteine to the phenylalanine. Only the CDR3 part of the read is kept: 48 bases, read in frame from the first base. At the junction V is shortened by 9 bases and J by 5 bases; bases outside the gene matches: 10. Every donor in the study was a healthy Caucasian. Three pairs of female monozygotic twins, all aged roughly 18 to 29 years, made up the twin cohort. CD4+ and CD8+ T cell populations were isolated with positive isolation kits from Invitrogen. Libraries were built with 5' RACE. The sequencing machine was an Illumina HiSeq 2000. Template switching added a universal primer binding site, and the final cDNA carried a unique molecular identifier that allowed TCR cDNA molecules to be counted accurately. First-strand cDNA for TCR alpha and beta chains was synthesized from specific primers in the conserved constant-segment region. To control for contamination, every cDNA library was double barcoded, receiving both a SMART-Mk sample barcode and Illumina barcodes. Two successive PCR steps introduced TruSeq adapter sequences along with Illumina sample barcodes. The TCR alpha and beta cDNA libraries were sequenced on the Illumina HiSeq platform using custom primers. Under the source paper's analysis protocol: Raw reads were processed with MiGEC to extract unique molecular identifiers, and MiXCR was used to determine CDR3 positions. For each individual, recombination models were inferred using an EM algorithm with the repgenHMM and IGoR tools. The analysis of shared clonotypes was done with the tcR package in R, with sharing normalized by the product of cloneset sizes. Out-of-frame nonproductive sequences were analyzed to study raw recombination free of thymic and clonal selection effects. TCRdb redid the processing of the public reads, applying fastp at Q25 and MiXCR, and retained in-frame beta chains. Rows with a matching CDR3 protein are joined into one entry that keeps the most common DNA and genes. The V and J calls and clone size are TCRdb's, not the authors'. This sample holds about 530,000 distinct CDR3 sequences; over 12% were observed only once. The ten largest clones represent 0.44% of the sample.

Separately, the same data were catalogued under a study of yellow fever vaccine responses in identical twins. As noted in the second study: The T cell response to vaccination in identical twins was reported by the authors to appear partly convergent and partly personalized. The study precisely tracked vaccine-responding T cell clones in identical twins.

This clonotype was obtained from a woman aged 18-35 years in good health. The receptor chain draws on TRBV5-3 and TRBJ2-1, and 14 junctional nucleotides match TRBD2. TRBV5-3 is an ORF, and what it does is uncertain. The sequenced sample consisted of CD4+ T cells sorted from blood. The sequence in DNA is TGTGCCATCAGCCCAGGGACTAGCGGGGGAAACAATGAGCAGTTCTTC. This codes for CAISPGTSGGNNEQFF.